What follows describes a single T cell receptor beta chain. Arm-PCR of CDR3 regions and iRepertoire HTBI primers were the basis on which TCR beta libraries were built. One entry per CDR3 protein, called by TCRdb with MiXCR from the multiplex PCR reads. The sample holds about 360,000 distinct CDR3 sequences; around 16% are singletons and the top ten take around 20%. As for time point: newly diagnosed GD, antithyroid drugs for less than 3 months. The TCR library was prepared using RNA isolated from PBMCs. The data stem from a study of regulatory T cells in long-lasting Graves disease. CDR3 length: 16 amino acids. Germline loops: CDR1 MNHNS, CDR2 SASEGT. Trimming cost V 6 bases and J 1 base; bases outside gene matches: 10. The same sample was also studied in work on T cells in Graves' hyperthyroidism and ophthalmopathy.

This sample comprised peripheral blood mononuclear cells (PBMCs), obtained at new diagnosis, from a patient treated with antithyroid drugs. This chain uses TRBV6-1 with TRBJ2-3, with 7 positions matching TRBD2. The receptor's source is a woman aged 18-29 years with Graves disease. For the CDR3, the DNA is TGTGCCAGCAGACCGCCTAGCGGAACCCGCACAGATACGCAGTATTTT. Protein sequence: CASRPPSGTRTDTQYF.